These 18 T cell receptor beta chains originate from one sample sequenced in a study of cytomegalovirus exposure and HLA in healthy donors. Primers for the PCR totalled 60 Vbeta and 13 Jbeta. Some clones are missing from TCRdb's copy, which holds only in-frame ones; the method was immunoSEQ multiplex PCR. This table has about 190,000 clones, over 70% appearing once. Sequencing input: PBMCs. The receptors were gathered from a young man in good health and CMV-seronegative.

The chain combines TRBV7-6 with TRBJ2-3; 9 bases agree with TRBD2. V lost 2 bases to trimming and J lost 4 bases; unmatched junction nucleotides: 4. Germline assignment: CDR1 SGHVS and CDR2 FNYEAQ. This CDR3 spans 15 amino acids. The CDR3 sequence: CASSLSGLASDTQYF. Written as DNA, the CDR3 is TGTGCCAGCAGCTTATCGGGACTAGCTTCAGATACGCAGTATTTT. Combining the CDR3 with reference TRBV7-6 and TRBJ2-3 gives the whole variable domain GAGVSQSPRYKVTKRGQDVALRCDPISGHVSLYWYRQALGQGPEFLTYFNYEAQQDKSGLPNDRFSAERPEGSISTLTIQRTEQRDSAMYRCASSLSGLASDTQYFGPGTRLTVL.

The chain couples TRBV5-1 to TRBJ1-2, with TRBD1 identical over 7 bases. Germline CDR1 SGHRS, CDR2 YFSETQ. With 3 bases clipped from V and 6 bases from J, the junction kept 2 bases outside the gene matches. CDR3 length equals 12 residues. CDR3 sequence: CASSSQGNGYTF. Written as DNA, the CDR3 is TGCGCCAGCAGCTCACAGGGGAATGGCTACACCTTC.

The chain joins TRBV19 to TRBJ1-2, with a weak D call TRBD1 (5 bases). In germline, CDR1 is LNHDA, CDR2 SQIVND (reference sequence). The CDR3 sequence is 15 residues long. V was trimmed by 8 bases and J by 5 bases, leaving 21 bases between them. CDR3 loop: CASGDESGVVYGYTF. The CDR3 region has the DNA TGTGCCAGTGGAGATGAGTCGGGGGTGGTATATGGCTACACCTTC.

The gene calls are TRBV18 and TRBJ2-7; possible D gene TRBD2, 6 bases. In germline, CDR1 is KGHSH, CDR2 LQKENI. V lost 6 bases and J lost 0, with 12 bases in between. The CDR3 totals 14 residues. The CDR3 bases are TGTGCCAGCTCCGAGGGACTGTCCTCCTACGAGCAGTACTTC. Protein: CASSEGLSSYEQYF.

The J gene is TRBJ1-3, the V gene TRBV2; 10 nucleotides align to TRBD1. This CDR3 has 15 residues. Trimming cost V 6 bases and J 2 bases; bases outside gene matches: 4. Germline values: CDR1 SNHLY, CDR2 FYNNEI. DNA for the CDR3: TGTGCCAGCAGCTCGACAGGGGGCCCTGGAAACACCATATATTTT. Protein sequence: CASSSTGGPGNTIYF.

V and J are TRBV29-1 and TRBJ2-2; 7 nucleotides align to TRBD1. Per the germline V gene, CDR1 is SQVTM and CDR2 is ANQGSEA. V shed 7 bases, J shed 2 bases, and the junction held 4 bases outside the gene matches. There are 13 residues in the CDR3. The CDR3: CSAGDRNTGELFF. The CDR3 DNA reads TGCAGCGCCGGGGACAGAAACACCGGGGAGCTGTTTTTT.

This clone was seen only once. The chain recombines TRBV19 with TRBJ2-7; 9 positions agree with TRBD1. The CDR3 covers 15 residues. Germline V gives CDR1 LNHDA, CDR2 SQIVND (reference sequence). Trimming cost V 5 bases and J 1 base; bases outside gene matches: 6. The CDR3 nucleotides read TGTGCCAGTAGTTCGGGACAGGGTGCTTCCTACGAGCAGTACTTC. It encodes CASSSGQGASYEQYF.

This clone was found a few times. The chain carries TRBV28 and TRBJ2-7, with D possibly being TRBD1 (5 bases). CDR1 and CDR2 (germline): MDHEN, SYDVKM. The V gene lost 5 bases and the J gene lost 2 bases, with 13 bases spanning the gap. CDR3 length: 14 amino acids. CDR3 nucleotide sequence: TGTGCCAGCAGTAAGCCAGGGATACCCTACGAGCAGTACTTC. Translation: CASSKPGIPYEQYF.

This clone was seen just once. The chain couples TRBV4-3 to TRBJ1-4; 9 bases are shared with TRBD1. Germline-derived CDR1 and CDR2 are LGHNA and YSLEER. Losses at the gene ends were 4 bases for V and 13 bases for J; bases not matched to a gene: 13. The CDR3 length is 15 residues. The CDR3 nucleotides are TGCGCCAGCAGCCTCTCCGGGACAGGGAGAACGAGACTGTTTTTT. Translating gives CASSLSGTGRTRLFF.

Points on this clone: Compared with germline, one end of the junction differs, possibly owing to a read error. V is TRBV6-5 and J is TRBJ2-6; a weak D match, TRBD1 (5 bases). From germline, CDR1 is MNHEY and CDR2 SVGAGI. The CDR3 runs to 16 residues. The CDR3 region has the DNA TGTGCCAGCAGTTACACCGGGTTCTCTGGGGCCAACGGCCTGACTTTC. This codes for CASSYTGFSGANGLTF.

The chain carries TRBV7-2 and TRBJ1-3; unclear D gene. Germline V gives CDR1 SGHTA, CDR2 FQGNSA. The length of the CDR3 is 13 residues. Trimming removed 6 bases at V and 3 bases at J, with 9 bases between. CDR3 DNA sequence: TGTGCCAGCAGTCTCAGCGGTGGAAACACCATATATTTT. Translating it yields CASSLSGGNTIYF.

The chain carries TRBV11-3 and TRBJ2-2; possible D gene TRBD2, 7 bases. The V gene lost 4 bases and the J gene lost 0 bases, with 24 bases spanning the gap. Per germline, CDR1 SGHNT and CDR2 YENEEA. The CDR3 is 20 amino acids. The CDR3 bases are TGTGCCAGCAGCTCGGGGGCCGGGCGGGAGAGCACCGCGAACACCGGGGAGCTGTTTTTT. Protein sequence: CASSSGAGRESTANTGELFF.

The J gene is TRBJ2-3, the V gene TRBV19, with 8 bases matching TRBD2. V gave up 5 bases and J gave up 0 bases; unmatched junction bases: 13. Germline V gives CDR1 LNHDA, CDR2 SQIVND (reference sequence). The CDR3 extends over 18 amino acids. The CDR3 DNA is TGTGCCAGTAGTCCCGGGAGGGGAACAAGACCTAGCACAGATACGCAGTATTTT. Translating gives CASSPGRGTRPSTDTQYF.

The chain uses TRBV5-1 and TRBJ2-7; 9 bases line up with TRBD1. The trim removed 0 bases at V and 3 bases at J, leaving 10 bases unmatched. The V gene's germline CDR1 is SGHRS and CDR2 YFSETQ. The CDR3 is 17 residues long. In DNA, the CDR3 is TGCGCCAGCAGCTTGGCCCCAACCGGGACAGGGAGCTACGAGCAGTACTTC. Protein sequence: CASSLAPTGTGSYEQYF.

This chain uses TRBV4-3 with TRBJ1-2; TRBD1 matches 7 bases. There are 15 residues in the CDR3. Germline V gives CDR1 LGHNA, CDR2 YSLEER. V lost 0 bases to trimming and J lost 3 bases; unmatched junction nucleotides: 4. Here the CDR3 reads CASSQEPQGDYGYTF. The DNA for the CDR3 is TGCGCCAGCAGCCAAGAACCGCAGGGGGACTATGGCTACACCTTC.

The rearrangement joins TRBV6-1 to TRBJ1-4; 7 bases agree with TRBD1. The CDR3 consists of 13 residues. With V trimmed by 6 bases and J by 5 bases, 3 bases remained unmatched. Germline CDR1 reads MNHNS; CDR2 reads SASEGT. The DNA of the CDR3 is TGTGCCAGCAGAAAGACAGGGAATGAAAAACTGTTTTTT. Translating gives CASRKTGNEKLFF.

V gene TRBV7-9 combines with J gene TRBJ2-3; TRBD1 agrees at 9 bases. Germline V lookup: CDR1 SEHNR, CDR2 FQNEAQ (reference sequence). J gave up 4 bases and V 5 bases, and 10 bases lay outside the gene matches. The CDR3 runs to 16 residues. This CDR3 is CASSTYRGRQADTQYF. In DNA, the CDR3 is TGTGCCAGCAGCACCTACAGGGGGCGTCAGGCAGATACGCAGTATTTT.

The chain's CDR3 is CASSETGATYNEQFF. DNA of the CDR3: TGTGCCAGCAGTGAAACAGGGGCCACCTACAATGAGCAGTTCTTC. The gene calls are TRBV6-1 and TRBJ2-1; 7 nucleotides agree with TRBD1. This CDR3 has 15 amino acids. Losses at the gene ends were 2 bases for V and 2 bases for J; bases not matched to a gene: 3. Looked up from germline, CDR1 is MNHNS and CDR2 is SASEGT.